A selection of T cell receptor beta chains follows, all from one sample in a study of blood T cell repertoires in COVID-19. The repertoire was sequenced with immunoSEQ multiplex PCR; TCRdb's copy has only in-frame clones and lacks some. The table shows 150,000 to 200,000 clones, with approximately 93% occurring only once. Sample: peripheral blood. Every receptor here comes from a woman aged 55-70 years with COVID-19, enrolled during active disease. The CDR3 runs from the conserved cysteine through the conserved F or W. The D gene is left open where the match is weak. Clone sizes are given selectively: once, few, many, or a class where the clone is expanded.

d_call	clone_size	j_call	v_call	cdr3_nt	cdr3_aa
-	-	TRBJ1-6	TRBV4-3	TGCGCCAGCAGCCAAGGGGAGGGGGATAATTCACCCCTCCACTTT	CASSQGEGDNSPLHF
-	-	TRBJ2-5	TRBV6-5	TGTGCCAGCAGCCTTACAACGCCAATTGCGACCCAGTACTTC	CASSLTTPIATQYF
-	-	TRBJ1-2	TRBV12-3/TRBV12-4	TGTGCCAGCAGCCGGGACATTAACTATGGCTACACCTTC	CASSRDINYGYTF
-	-	TRBJ2-1	TRBV12-5	TGTGCTAGGGACAGCCTATACAATGAGCAGTTCTTC	CARDSLYNEQFF
-	-	TRBJ1-1	TRBV15	TGTGCCACCAGGGGGGGGAACACTGAAGCTTTCTTT	CATRGGNTEAFF
-	-	TRBJ1-5	TRBV7-2	TGTGCCAGCAGCTTAGATGGACAGATCAATCAGCCCCAGCATTTT	CASSLDGQINQPQHF
TRBD2	-	TRBJ2-5	TRBV6-2/TRBV6-3	TGTGCCAGCAGTTACCTTTCCCCGGGACTAGCGGTTGGAGAGACCCAGTACTTC	CASSYLSPGLAVGETQYF
TRBD1	-	TRBJ1-2	TRBV18	TGTGCCAGCTCCGTGGACAGGGAGCCCGTTATTAACTATGGCTACACCTTC	CASSVDREPVINYGYTF
-	-	TRBJ2-1	TRBV18	TGTGCCAGCTCACCATTGGTGGCTTCCAATGAGCAGTTCTTC	CASSPLVASNEQFF
-	-	TRBJ1-2	TRBV6-5	TGTGCCAGCAGTTACTCGAGCTGGGCTGGCTACACCTTC	CASSYSSWAGYTF
-	-	TRBJ1-4	TRBV2	TGTGCCAGCCGCGGCGAAGGGGCCGGAAAACTGTTTTTT	CASRGEGAGKLFF
-	-	TRBJ1-4	TRBV4-1	TGCGCCAGCAGCCAAGACTGGACAGCCAATAATGAAAAACTGTTTTTT	CASSQDWTANNEKLFF
-	-	TRBJ2-7	TRBV18	TGTGCCAGCTCACCTTCGGAGTCCTACGAGCAGTACTTC	CASSPSESYEQYF
-	-	TRBJ1-3	TRBV5-1	TGCGCCAGCAGCTTGGTCCCCGGAGGGCCCCGCAAGGGCCTCTCTGGAAACACCATATATTTT	CASSLVPGGPRKGLSGNTIYF
TRBD1	-	TRBJ1-5	TRBV27	TGTGCCAGCAGGCCCGGACAGGGTCATCAGCCCCAGCATTTT	CASRPGQGHQPQHF
-	-	TRBJ1-1	TRBV7-9	TGTGCCAGCAGCCGCATTGGACTTGAAGCTTTCTTT	CASSRIGLEAFF
TRBD1	-	TRBJ1-1	TRBV27	TGTGCCAGCAGTTCCGTCGGGACAGGGAACACTGAAGCTTTCTTT	CASSSVGTGNTEAFF
-	-	TRBJ1-1	TRBV11-3	TGTGCCAGCACCCTTAGGGAGGCAAGAACTGAAGCTTTCTTT	CASTLREARTEAFF
-	-	TRBJ2-3	TRBV10-3	TGTGCCATCAGTGACCCACGCAGCGGTGGGTCTGATACGCAGTATTTT	CAISDPRSGGSDTQYF
TRBD1	-	TRBJ2-7	TRBV7-2	TGTGCCAGCAGCCCGAGACAGGGGCACTCCTACGAGCAGTACTTC	CASSPRQGHSYEQYF
-	-	TRBJ1-2	TRBV5-1	TGCGCCAGCAGCTCCCCGGTTAATCCCTATGGCTACACCTTC	CASSSPVNPYGYTF
-	-	TRBJ2-1	TRBV12-5	TGTGCTAGTGGTTCCTTGAATGAGCAGTTCTTC	CASGSLNEQFF
-	-	TRBJ2-1	TRBV4-3	TGCGCCAGCAGCCAAGACAACAGGGCCCGTGGGGACAATGAGCAGTTCTTC	CASSQDNRARGDNEQFF
TRBD1	-	TRBJ1-5	TRBV6-2/TRBV6-3	TGTGCCAGCAGCCTCCGACAGGGGACGACCAATCAGCCCCAGCATTTT	CASSLRQGTTNQPQHF
-	once	TRBJ1-2	TRBV5-4	TGTGCCAGCAGCCCCCGGACAGATGGAGGCTATGGCTACACCTTC	CASSPRTDGGYGYTF
-	-	TRBJ2-1	TRBV12-3/TRBV12-4	TGTGCCAGCAGCCCATTAGATGAGCAGTTCTTC	CASSPLDEQFF
-	-	TRBJ2-7	TRBV27	TGTGCCAGCAGTTTTCCGCCTCAGGGGGGCGCTATCTACGAGCAGTACTTC	CASSFPPQGGAIYEQYF
-	once	TRBJ1-2	TRBV19	TGTGCCAGTAGGTTACCGGGAACTAACTATGGCTACACCTTC	CASRLPGTNYGYTF
-	-	TRBJ1-6	TRBV18	TGTGCCAGCTCACCGAGAGGCATTCCCACATATAATTCACCCCTCCACTTT	CASSPRGIPTYNSPLHF